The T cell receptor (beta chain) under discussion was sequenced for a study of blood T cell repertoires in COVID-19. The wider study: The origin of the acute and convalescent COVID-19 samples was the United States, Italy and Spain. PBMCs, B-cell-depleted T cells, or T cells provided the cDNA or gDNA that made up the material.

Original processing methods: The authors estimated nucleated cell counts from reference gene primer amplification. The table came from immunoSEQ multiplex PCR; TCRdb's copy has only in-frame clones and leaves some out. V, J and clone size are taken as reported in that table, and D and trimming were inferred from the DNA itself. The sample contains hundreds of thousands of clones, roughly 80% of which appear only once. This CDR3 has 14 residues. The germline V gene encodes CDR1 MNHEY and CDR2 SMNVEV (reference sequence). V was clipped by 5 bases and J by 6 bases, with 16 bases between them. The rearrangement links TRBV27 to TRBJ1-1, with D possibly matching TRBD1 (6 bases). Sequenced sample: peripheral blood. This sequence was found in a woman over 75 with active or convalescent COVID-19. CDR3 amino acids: CASSPGVASAEAFF. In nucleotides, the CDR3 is TGTGCCAGCAGTCCAGGGGTGGCATCAGCTGAAGCTTTCTTT.